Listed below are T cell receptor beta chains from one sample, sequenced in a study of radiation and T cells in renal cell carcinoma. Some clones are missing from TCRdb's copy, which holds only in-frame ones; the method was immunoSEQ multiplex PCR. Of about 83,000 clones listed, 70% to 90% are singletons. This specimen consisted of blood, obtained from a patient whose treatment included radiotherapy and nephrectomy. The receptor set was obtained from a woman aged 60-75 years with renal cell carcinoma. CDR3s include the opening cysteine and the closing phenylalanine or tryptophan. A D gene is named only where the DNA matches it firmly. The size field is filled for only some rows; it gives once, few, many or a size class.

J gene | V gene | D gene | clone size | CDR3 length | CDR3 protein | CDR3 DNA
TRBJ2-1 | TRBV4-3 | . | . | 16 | CASSQVGLSLYNEQFF | TGCGCCAGCAGCCAAGTTGGGTTGTCCTTATACAATGAGCAGTTCTTC
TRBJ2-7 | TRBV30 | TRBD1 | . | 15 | CAWSVGGQGSYEQYF | TGTGCCTGGAGTGTAGGAGGACAGGGAAGCTACGAGCAGTACTTC
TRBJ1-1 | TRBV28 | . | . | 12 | CASSPGRLQAFF | TGTGCCAGCAGCCCGGGCCGTCTACAAGCTTTCTTT
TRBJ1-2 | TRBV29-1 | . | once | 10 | CSVEGIGYTF | TGCAGCGTTGAAGGGATCGGCTACACCTTC
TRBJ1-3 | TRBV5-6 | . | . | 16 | CASSLEGRSSGNTIYF | TGTGCCAGCAGCTTGGAGGGACGCAGCTCTGGAAACACCATATATTTT
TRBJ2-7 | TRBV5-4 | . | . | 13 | CASSLDGLGEQYF | TGTGCCAGCAGCTTGGACGGGTTAGGCGAGCAGTACTTC
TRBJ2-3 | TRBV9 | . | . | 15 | CASSVDGLAGGTQYF | TGTGCCAGCAGCGTAGACGGGCTAGCTGGGGGTACGCAGTATTTT
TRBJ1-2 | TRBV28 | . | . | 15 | CASSPANSFLQGYTF | TGTGCCAGCAGTCCCGCGAACAGCTTTCTCCAGGGCTACACCTTC
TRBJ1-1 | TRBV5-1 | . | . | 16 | CASSLDVSTMNTEAFF | TGCGCCAGCAGCTTGGACGTTTCTACTATGAACACTGAAGCTTTCTTT
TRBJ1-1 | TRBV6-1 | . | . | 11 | CASSRGREAFF | TGTGCCAGCAGCCGTGGACGGGAAGCTTTCTTT
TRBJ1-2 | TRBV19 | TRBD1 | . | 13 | CASKGQGPDGYTF | TGTGCCAGTAAAGGACAGGGTCCAGATGGCTACACCTTC
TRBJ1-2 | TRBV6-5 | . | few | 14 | CASSYSGRNYGYTF | TGTGCCAGCAGTTACTCCGGGAGGAACTATGGCTACACCTTC
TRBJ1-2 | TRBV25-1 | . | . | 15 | CASSEYDGHAGGYTF | TGTGCCAGCAGTGAATATGATGGGCACGCGGGAGGCTACACCTTC
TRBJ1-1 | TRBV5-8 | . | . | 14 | CASRKTGSIAEAFF | TGTGCCAGCAGGAAGACAGGTTCGATCGCTGAAGCTTTCTTT
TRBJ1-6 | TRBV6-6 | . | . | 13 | CASSYGLGSPLHF | TGTGCCAGCAGTTATGGGCTGGGTTCACCCCTCCACTTT
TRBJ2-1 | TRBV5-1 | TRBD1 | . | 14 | CASSSGQGVNEQFF | TGCGCCAGCAGCTCGGGACAGGGGGTGAATGAGCAGTTCTTC